This T cell receptor (beta chain) was sequenced during a study of blood T cell repertoires in COVID-19. Study background: Samples came from the United States, Italy and Spain, spanning acute and convalescent COVID-19.

CDR1 is SGHKS and CDR2 is YYEKEE in the germline V gene (reference sequence). This CDR3 is 15 amino acids long. The junction had 7 bases not matched to a gene; V was cut back by 4 bases and J by 7 bases. In the source study's methods: Counts of nucleated cells, estimated from reference gene primer amplification, were obtained. TCRdb keeps only in-frame clones here, not all; method: immunoSEQ multiplex PCR. Clonal size and the V and J genes are those of that table, whereas D and trimming came from the DNA. The sample shows 200,000 to 300,000 clones, more than 75% of them seen only once. The rearrangement links TRBV5-5 to TRBJ2-4; 11 nucleotides line up with TRBD1. This clonotype was obtained from a woman aged 25 to 39 who had recovered from COVID-19. Input material: peripheral blood. The CDR3, as DNA: TGTGCCAGCAGCATCACGGGACAGGGGGGGAACATTCAGTACTTC. Residues: CASSITGQGGNIQYF. The full variable domain, its missing parts supplied by reference TRBV5-5 and TRBJ2-4, is DAGVTQSPTHLIKTRGQQVTLRCSPISGHKSVSWYQQVLGQGPQFIFQYYEKEERGRGNFPDRFSARQFPNYSSELNVNALLLGDSALYLCASSITGQGGNIQYFGAGTRLSVL.